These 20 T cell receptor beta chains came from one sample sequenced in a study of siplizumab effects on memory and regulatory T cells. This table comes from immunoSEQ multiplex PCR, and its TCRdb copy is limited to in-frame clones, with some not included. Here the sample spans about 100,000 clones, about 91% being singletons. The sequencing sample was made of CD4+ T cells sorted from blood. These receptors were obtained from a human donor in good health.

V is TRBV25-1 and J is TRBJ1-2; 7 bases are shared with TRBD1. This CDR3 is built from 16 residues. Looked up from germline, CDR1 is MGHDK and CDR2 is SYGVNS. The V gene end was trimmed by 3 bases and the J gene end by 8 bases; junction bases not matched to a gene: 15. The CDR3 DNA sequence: TGTGCCAGCAGTGAGGGGGATGAGACAGGGCTCGGGGGCTACACCTTC. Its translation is CASSEGDETGLGGYTF.

The CDR3 DNA follows: TGTGCCAGCATGATAAGCCAGGGAATTGGACAGCCCCAGCATTTT. This sequence encodes CASMISQGIGQPQHF. This rearrangement joins TRBV6-5 to TRBJ1-5, with D possibly TRBD1 on 5 matching bases. The germline CDR1 and CDR2 sequences are MNHEY and SVGAGI. V gave up 7 bases and J gave up 7 bases, with 20 bases separating them. This CDR3 has 15 amino acids.

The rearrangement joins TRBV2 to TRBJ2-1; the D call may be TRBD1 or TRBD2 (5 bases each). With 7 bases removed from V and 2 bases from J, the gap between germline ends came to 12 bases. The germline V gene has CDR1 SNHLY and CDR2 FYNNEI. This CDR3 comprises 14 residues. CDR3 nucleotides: TGTGCCAGCACTAGGGACGCCGCCTACAATGAGCAGTTCTTC. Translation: CASTRDAAYNEQFF.

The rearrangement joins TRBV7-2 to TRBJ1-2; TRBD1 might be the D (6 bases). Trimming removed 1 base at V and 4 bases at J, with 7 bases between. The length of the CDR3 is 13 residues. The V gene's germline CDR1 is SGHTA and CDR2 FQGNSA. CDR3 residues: CASSLGTAYGYTF. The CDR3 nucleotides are TGTGCCAGCAGCTTAGGGACAGCCTATGGCTACACCTTC.

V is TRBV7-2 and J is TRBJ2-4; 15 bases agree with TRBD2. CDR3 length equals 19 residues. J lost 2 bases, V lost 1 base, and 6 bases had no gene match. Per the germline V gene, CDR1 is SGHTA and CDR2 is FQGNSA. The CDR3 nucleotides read TGTGCCAGCAGCTTAGACGGACTAGCGGGGGGGCTGACCAAAAACATTCAGTACTTC. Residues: CASSLDGLAGGLTKNIQYF.

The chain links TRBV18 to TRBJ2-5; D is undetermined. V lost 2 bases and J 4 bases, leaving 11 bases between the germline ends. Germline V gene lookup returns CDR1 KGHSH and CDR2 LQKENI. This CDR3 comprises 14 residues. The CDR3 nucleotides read TGTGCCAGCTCACCAACGACCGCCGGAGAGACCCAGTACTTC. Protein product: CASSPTTAGETQYF.

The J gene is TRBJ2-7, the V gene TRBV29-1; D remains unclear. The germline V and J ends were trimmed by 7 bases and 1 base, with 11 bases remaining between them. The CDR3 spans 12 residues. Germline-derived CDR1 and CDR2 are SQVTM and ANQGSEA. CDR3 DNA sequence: TGCAGCGCCACGGGTTTATCCTACGAGCAGTACTTC. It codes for CSATGLSYEQYF.

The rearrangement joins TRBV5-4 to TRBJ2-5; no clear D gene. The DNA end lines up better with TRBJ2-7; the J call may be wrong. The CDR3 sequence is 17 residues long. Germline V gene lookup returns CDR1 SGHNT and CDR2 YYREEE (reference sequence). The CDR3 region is CASSDPTENYMAHEQYF. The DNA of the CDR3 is TGTGCCAGCAGCGACCCCACCGAAAACTACATGGCCCACGAGCAGTACTTC.

The CDR3 is CASSPEEGVAGAGEQYF. The CDR3 nucleotides read TGTGCCAGCAGCCCAGAGGAAGGAGTAGCGGGGGCTGGAGAGCAGTACTTC. The rearrangement links TRBV9 to TRBJ2-7, with 9 bases that match TRBD2. The CDR3 has 17 amino acids. With V trimmed by 4 bases and J by 7 bases, 18 bases remained unmatched. CDR1 is SGDLS, CDR2 YYNGEE, per germline.

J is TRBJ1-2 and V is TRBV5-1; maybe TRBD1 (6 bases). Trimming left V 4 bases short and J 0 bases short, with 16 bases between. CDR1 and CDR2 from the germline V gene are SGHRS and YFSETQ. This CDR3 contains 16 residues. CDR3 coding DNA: TGCGCCAGCAGCCTACGACAGGCCCTATCTAACTATGGCTACACCTTC. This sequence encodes CASSLRQALSNYGYTF.

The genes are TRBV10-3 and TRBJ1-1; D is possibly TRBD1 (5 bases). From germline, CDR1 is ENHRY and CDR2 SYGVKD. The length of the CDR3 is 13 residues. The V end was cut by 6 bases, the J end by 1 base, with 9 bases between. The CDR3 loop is CAISVQENTEAFF. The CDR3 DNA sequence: TGTGCCATCAGCGTACAGGAGAACACTGAAGCTTTCTTT.

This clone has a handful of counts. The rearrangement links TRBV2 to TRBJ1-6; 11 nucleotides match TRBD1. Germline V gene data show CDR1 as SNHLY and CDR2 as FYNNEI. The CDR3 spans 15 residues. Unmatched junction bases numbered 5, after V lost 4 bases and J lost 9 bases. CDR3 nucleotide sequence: TGTGCCAGCAGTGGACGGACAGGGGGCGGTTCACCCCTCCACTTT. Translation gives CASSGRTGGGSPLHF.

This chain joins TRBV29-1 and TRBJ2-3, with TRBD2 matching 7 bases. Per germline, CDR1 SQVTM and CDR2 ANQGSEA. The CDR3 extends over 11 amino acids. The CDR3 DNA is TGCAGGGGAGGGAGCACAGATACGCAGTATTTT. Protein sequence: CRGGSTDTQYF.

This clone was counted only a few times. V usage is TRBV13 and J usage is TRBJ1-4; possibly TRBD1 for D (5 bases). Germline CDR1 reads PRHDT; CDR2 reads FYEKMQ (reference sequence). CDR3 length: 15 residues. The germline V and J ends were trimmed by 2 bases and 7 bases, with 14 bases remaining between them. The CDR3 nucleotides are TGTGCCAGCAGCTTAACCGGGGCGCAGGGTGAAAAACTGTTTTTT. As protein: CASSLTGAQGEKLFF.

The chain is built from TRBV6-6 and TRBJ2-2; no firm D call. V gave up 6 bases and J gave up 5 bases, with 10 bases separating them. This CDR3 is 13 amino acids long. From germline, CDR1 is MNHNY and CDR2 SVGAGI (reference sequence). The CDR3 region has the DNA TGTGCCAGCAGGGTTAGTGGGACCGGGGAGCTGTTTTTT. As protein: CASRVSGTGELFF.

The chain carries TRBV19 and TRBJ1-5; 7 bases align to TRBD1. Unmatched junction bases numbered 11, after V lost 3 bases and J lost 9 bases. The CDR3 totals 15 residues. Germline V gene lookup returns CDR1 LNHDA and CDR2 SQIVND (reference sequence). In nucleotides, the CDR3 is TGTGCCAGTAGTATTGGCGACAGGGTAAGGGCGCCCCAGCATTTT. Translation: CASSIGDRVRAPQHF.

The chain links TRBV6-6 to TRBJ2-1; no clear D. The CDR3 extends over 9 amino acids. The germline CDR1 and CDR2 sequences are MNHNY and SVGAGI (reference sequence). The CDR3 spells CAVGNEQFF. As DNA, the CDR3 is TGTGCTGTCGGGAATGAGCAGTTCTTC.

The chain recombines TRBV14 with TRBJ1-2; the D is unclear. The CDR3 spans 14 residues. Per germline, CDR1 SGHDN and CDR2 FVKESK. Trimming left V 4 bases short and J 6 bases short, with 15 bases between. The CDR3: CASSLAGGSHGYTF. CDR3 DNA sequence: TGTGCCAGCAGCCTAGCAGGTGGATCCCATGGCTACACCTTC.

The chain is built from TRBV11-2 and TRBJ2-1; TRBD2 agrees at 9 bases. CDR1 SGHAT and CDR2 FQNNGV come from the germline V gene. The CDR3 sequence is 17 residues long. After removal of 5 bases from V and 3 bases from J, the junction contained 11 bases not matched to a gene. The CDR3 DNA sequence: TGTGCCAGCAGCCCCGGGCGAGCGGGGGGCAGCTACAATGAGCAGTTCTTC. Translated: CASSPGRAGGSYNEQFF.

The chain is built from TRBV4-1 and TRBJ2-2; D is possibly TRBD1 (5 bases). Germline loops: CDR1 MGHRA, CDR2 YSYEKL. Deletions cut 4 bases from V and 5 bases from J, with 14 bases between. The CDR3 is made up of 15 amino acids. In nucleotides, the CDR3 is TGCGCCAGCAGCCGAACAGGTACGATGACCGGGGAGCTGTTTTTT. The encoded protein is CASSRTGTMTGELFF.